These 13 T cell receptor beta chains were sequenced from one sample in a study of T cells in Graves' hyperthyroidism and ophthalmopathy. Template material for amplifying TCR beta CDR3 regions consisted of RNA transcripts. When the TCR CDR3 underwent first-round RT-PCR, the HTBI primer set was used. A single record per CDR3 protein comes from TCRdb applying MiXCR to the multiplex PCR reads. The repertoire holds some 360,000 distinct CDR3 sequences, with over 15% as singletons. Sequenced material: blood. The receptors stem from a woman in her thirties or forties with Graves' ophthalmopathy.

This clonotype was detected a few times. This sequence joins TRBV9 and TRBJ2-3, with D perhaps TRBD1 (6 bases). Germline V gene data show CDR1 as SGDLS and CDR2 as YYNGEE. The V gene lost 4 bases and the J gene lost 0 bases, with 12 bases spanning the gap. This CDR3 has 15 amino acids. As DNA, the CDR3 is TGTGCCAGCAGCCAAACAGGGTTTAGCACAGATACGCAGTATTTT. Its protein product is CASSQTGFSTDTQYF.

This clonotype was detected ten times or more. The rearrangement joins TRBV6-2 or TRBV6-3 to TRBJ2-2; possibly TRBD2 for D (5 bases). Trimming left V 2 bases short and J 4 bases short, with 11 bases between. From germline, CDR1 is MNHEY and CDR2 SVGEGT. The CDR3 spans 15 residues. CDR3 bases: TGTGCCAGCAGTTACCCAACTAGTCTCACCGGGGAGCTGTTTTTT. It yields the protein CASSYPTSLTGELFF.

The chain has TRBV19 and TRBJ2-7; TRBD1 aligns across 8 bases. V lost 8 bases and J lost 4; bases outside the gene matches: 13. Germline CDR1 and CDR2: LNHDA and SQIVND (reference sequence). The length of the CDR3 is 15 residues. CDR3 bases: TGTGCCAGTGCGGCCGGGACAGGCTATGGTTACGAGCAGTACTTC. This codes for CASAAGTGYGYEQYF.

The sample holds many counts of this clonotype. This chain connects TRBV11-2 to TRBJ1-1; a weak D match, TRBD1 (5 bases). The CDR3 covers 13 residues. Germline V CDR1 and CDR2: SGHAT, FQNNGV. Trimming removed 5 bases at V and 6 bases at J, with 13 bases between. The CDR3 DNA is TGTGCCAGCAGCCAAACCTGGGGCGCTGAAGCTTTCTTT. It encodes CASSQTWGAEAFF.

This clonotype was observed at least ten times. The rearrangement links TRBV2 to TRBJ1-5; D uncertain. The germline V and J ends were trimmed by 5 bases and 7 bases, with 9 bases remaining between them. Per germline, CDR1 SNHLY and CDR2 FYNNEI. CDR3 length equals 12 residues. The CDR3 spells CASSRLTQPQHF. CDR3 bases: TGTGCCAGCAGTCGACTAACACAGCCCCAGCATTTT.

The V gene is TRBV12-5, the J gene TRBJ1-1; D is uncertain. This CDR3 contains 14 residues. V gave up 1 base and J gave up 1 base, with 7 bases separating them. Germline V gives CDR1 LGHNT, CDR2 FRNRAP. Here the CDR3 DNA reads TGTGCTAGTGGTTTGGATCCAGGGAACACTGAAGCTTTCTTT. Protein sequence: CASGLDPGNTEAFF.

This chain connects TRBV30 to TRBJ1-5; no reliable D call. The CDR3 is made up of 13 amino acids. Germline CDR1 is GTSNPN and CDR2 is SVGIG (reference sequence). V gave up 5 bases and J gave up 3 bases, with 11 bases separating them. The CDR3 DNA is TGTGCCTGGGGTGCGGCGGTCAATCAGCCCCAGCATTTT. This sequence encodes CAWGAAVNQPQHF.

At least ten counts were recorded for this clonotype. The chain couples TRBV27 to TRBJ2-7; D unresolved. CDR1 is MNHEY, CDR2 SMNVEV, per germline (reference sequence). The CDR3 loop spans 13 amino acids. The germline V and J ends were trimmed by 5 bases and 3 bases, with 11 bases remaining between them. This CDR3 is CASSGSLHYEQYF. The CDR3 region has the DNA TGTGCCAGCAGTGGAAGCTTGCACTACGAGCAGTACTTC.

This clonotype was detected many times. This chain links TRBV19 with TRBJ2-7; TRBD1 is a possible D gene (5 bases). CDR3 size: 15 residues. V was cut by 1 base and J by 2 bases, with 12 bases left in between. CDR1 and CDR2 (germline): LNHDA, SQIVND (reference sequence). The CDR3 loop reads CASSIGQGSTYEQYF. The CDR3, as DNA: TGTGCCAGTAGTATAGGGCAGGGATCAACCTACGAGCAGTACTTC.

This clonotype was detected only once. The chain links TRBV11-2 to TRBJ2-7; 12 positions agree with TRBD2. CDR1 is SGHAT, CDR2 FQNNGV, per germline. After removal of 1 base from V and 2 bases from J, the junction contained 12 bases not matched to a gene. CDR3 length: 19 amino acids. The CDR3 reads CASSLVALAGGIFTYEQYF. Here the CDR3 DNA reads TGTGCCAGCAGCTTAGTAGCCCTAGCGGGAGGGATATTCACCTACGAGCAGTACTTC.

This clonotype was observed a few times. This chain joins TRBV6-1 and TRBJ1-1; D is ambiguous. V lost 3 bases, J lost 5 bases, and 10 bases lay in between. CDR1 is MNHNS and CDR2 is SASEGT in the germline V gene. The CDR3 loop spans 13 amino acids. In nucleotides, the CDR3 is TGTGCCAGCAGTGATACCGGGAGGACTGAAGCTTTCTTT. Protein product: CASSDTGRTEAFF.

This clonotype was counted at least ten times. V is TRBV5-5 and J is TRBJ1-1; D not certain. The CDR3 runs 14 residues. Trimming took off 0 bases at V and 8 bases at J, with 14 bases between the two ends. CDR1 is SGHKS and CDR2 is YYEKEE in the germline V gene (reference sequence). CDR3 nucleotide sequence: TGTGCCAGCAGCTTGGACGGGTGGACGGGAGAAGCTTTCTTT. It specifies CASSLDGWTGEAFF.

V is TRBV20-1 and J is TRBJ1-4; a weak D match, TRBD1 (5 bases). Trimming shortened V by 6 bases and J by 4 bases, and 30 bases separated the two germline ends. Looked up from germline, CDR1 is DFQATT and CDR2 is SNEGSKA (reference sequence). The CDR3 spans 19 residues. The CDR3 bases are TGCAGTGCCCCCCGAGCCCACCCCGGGACCCTGGGCGTTAATGAAAAACTGTTTTTT. It encodes CSAPRAHPGTLGVNEKLFF.